The source of this T cell receptor beta chain is a study of OX40 agonist ivuxolimab in advanced cancers. Whole-study context: The drug used for patients, ivuxolimab, was an agonistic anti-OX40 (CD134) antibody. Three individuals attained partial responses, comprising one hepatocellular carcinoma case and two cutaneous melanoma cases. Males comprised about 78% of the group, whose mean age was about 61 years (range about 20 to 90).

Of note for this clone: Its target is unknown.

Study-wide points: Some patients without response likewise showed low normalized clonal expansion.

Here immunoSEQ multiplex PCR was the method, and the copy in TCRdb shows in-frame clones only, minus some. The data contain about 96,000 clones, under 85% of them singletons. The CDR3 length is 13 residues. Germline V gives CDR1 SNHLY, CDR2 FYNNEI. V gave up 7 bases and J gave up 0 bases, with 7 bases separating them. The rearrangement links TRBV2 to TRBJ1-3; the D is unclear. This clonotype was sampled from an adult with an advanced solid tumor such as melanoma, head and neck, liver or kidney cancer. The sample consisted of CD4+ or CD8+ T cells sorted from blood, taken in a trial of the OX40 agonist ivuxolimab. CDR3 in amino acids: CASKDGSGNTIYF. CDR3 nucleotides: TGTGCCAGCAAGGACGGCTCTGGAAACACCATATATTTT.